Listed below are T cell receptor beta chains from one sample, sequenced in a study of beta chain features in type 1 diabetes. The assay was immunoSEQ multiplex PCR, and TCRdb's table has in-frame clones only and misses some. This table has a few hundred thousand clones, 10% to 15% appearing once. The sequencing input was naive CD4+ T cells from blood. All receptors come from a man between 18 and 35 years old in good health. Each CDR3 is given with its conserved first and last residue. The order of the fields is clone size, CDR3 length, J gene, D gene, V gene, CDR3 protein, CDR3 DNA. D genes are given only for firm matches. Expanded clones get a size class; other rows say once, few or many, or leave the size out.

NA | 16 | TRBJ2-3 | TRBD2 | TRBV15 | CATSRELAGAGDTQYF | TGTGCCACCAGCAGAGAACTAGCGGGGGCCGGAGATACGCAGTATTTT
few | 15 | TRBJ1-1 | TRBD1 | TRBV19 | CASKEGDRENTEAFF | TGTGCCAGCAAAGAGGGGGACAGGGAGAACACTGAAGCTTTCTTT
NA | 15 | TRBJ2-1 | TRBD2 | TRBV15 | CATSGLAGTYNEQFF | TGTGCCACCTCCGGACTAGCGGGAACCTACAATGAGCAGTTCTTC
NA | 12 | TRBJ2-5 | NA | TRBV5-4 | CASSFQRETQYF | TGTGCCAGCAGCTTTCAGCGAGAGACCCAGTACTTC
NA | 14 | TRBJ1-1 | NA | TRBV18 | CASSPSGGIKVAFF | TGTGCCAGCTCACCATCCGGCGGGATAAAGGTAGCTTTCTTT
NA | 14 | TRBJ1-1 | NA | TRBV11-2 | CASSLNDRGTEAFF | TGTGCCAGCAGCTTAAACGATCGGGGTACTGAAGCTTTCTTT
NA | 17 | TRBJ1-1 | TRBD1 | TRBV25-1 | CASSPLPTGALNTEAFF | TGTGCCAGCAGCCCCCTTCCGACAGGGGCCCTGAACACTGAAGCTTTCTTT
few | 14 | TRBJ2-7 | NA | TRBV11-1 | CASSQRAGTYEQYF | TGTGCCAGCAGCCAGCGGGCGGGCACGTACGAGCAGTACTTC
NA | 14 | TRBJ2-7 | NA | TRBV9 | CASSPNLSSYEQYF | TGTGCCAGCAGCCCCAACCTGAGCTCCTACGAGCAGTACTTC
few | 15 | TRBJ1-1 | TRBD1 | TRBV29-1 | CSVVTSGTGDTEAFF | TGCAGCGTCGTCACCTCCGGGACAGGGGACACTGAAGCTTTCTTT
few | 13 | TRBJ2-7 | TRBD2 | TRBV28 | CASSAGLAERDYF | TGTGCCAGCAGTGCGGGACTAGCGGAACGGGATTACTTC
few | 19 | TRBJ1-5 | TRBD1 | TRBV7-3 | CASSAASGTGLFGNQPQHF | TGTGCCAGCAGCGCCGCGTCAGGGACAGGGTTGTTTGGCAATCAGCCCCAGCATTTT
few | 15 | TRBJ2-1 | NA | TRBV11-2 | CASSLVRRAYNEQFF | TGTGCCAGCAGCTTAGTGCGTCGGGCCTACAATGAGCAGTTCTTC
few | 16 | TRBJ2-1 | TRBD2 | TRBV7-6 | CASSSRGTSGRNEQFF | TGTGCCAGCAGCTCGCGTGGGACTAGCGGGAGGAATGAGCAGTTCTTC
NA | 14 | TRBJ1-2 | NA | TRBV28 | CASSLLAANYGYTF | TGTGCCAGCAGTTTATTGGCAGCTAACTATGGCTACACCTTC